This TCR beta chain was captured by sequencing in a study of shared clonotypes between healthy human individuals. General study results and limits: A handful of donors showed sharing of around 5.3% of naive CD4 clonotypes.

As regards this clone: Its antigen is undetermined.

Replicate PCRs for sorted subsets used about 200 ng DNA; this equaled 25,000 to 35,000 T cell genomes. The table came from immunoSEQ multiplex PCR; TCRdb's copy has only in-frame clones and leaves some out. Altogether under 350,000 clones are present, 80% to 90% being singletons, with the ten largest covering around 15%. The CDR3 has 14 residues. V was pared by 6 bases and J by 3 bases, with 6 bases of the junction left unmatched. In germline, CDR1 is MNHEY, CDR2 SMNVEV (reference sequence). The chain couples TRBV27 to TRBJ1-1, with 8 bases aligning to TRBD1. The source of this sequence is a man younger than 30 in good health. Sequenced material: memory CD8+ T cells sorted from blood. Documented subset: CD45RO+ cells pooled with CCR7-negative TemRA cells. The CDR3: CASSIDRGYTEAFF. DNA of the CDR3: TGTGCCAGCAGCATAGACAGGGGTTACACTGAAGCTTTCTTT.